The next 17 T cell receptor beta chains were all read from a single sample in a study of blood T cell repertoires in COVID-19. TCRdb's copy holds only in-frame clones and misses some; the assay was immunoSEQ multiplex PCR. The table has tens of thousands of clones, 73% seen once; the top ten hold roughly 61%. Source material: peripheral blood. These receptors all stem from a man older than 75 with acute or convalescent COVID-19.

The V and J genes are TRBV18 and TRBJ2-1, with 11 bases identical to TRBD2. This CDR3 comprises 17 residues. J gave up 0 bases and V 2 bases, and 3 bases lay outside the gene matches. The germline gives CDR1 KGHSH, CDR2 LQKENI. This chain's CDR3 is CASSPKGLAVSYNEQFF. Written as DNA, the CDR3 is TGTGCCAGCTCACCAAAGGGACTAGCGGTCTCCTACAATGAGCAGTTCTTC.

The rearrangement joins TRBV9 to TRBJ2-5, with D possibly matching TRBD2 (6 bases). The CDR3 runs 15 residues. Trimming cost V 0 bases and J 1 base, with 10 bases left between them. Germline CDR1 and CDR2: SGDLS and YYNGEE. The CDR3 DNA sequence: TGTGCCAGCAGCGTAGCAACGGGAGTCCAAGAGACCCAGTACTTC. Residues: CASSVATGVQETQYF. Combining the CDR3 with reference TRBV9 and TRBJ2-5 gives the whole variable domain DSGVTQTPKHLITATGQRVTLRCSPRSGDLSVYWYQQSLDQGLQFLIQYYNGEERAKGNILERFSAQQFPDLHSELNLSSLELGDSALYFCASSVATGVQETQYFGPGTRLLVL.

This sequence joins TRBV6-2 or TRBV6-3 and TRBJ1-1; maybe TRBD1 (5 bases). Per germline, CDR1 MNHEY and CDR2 SVGEGT. This CDR3 is 14 amino acids long. Trimming took 6 bases from V and 0 from J, leaving 11 bases between them. CDR3 amino acids: CASSAGLLNTEAFF. CDR3 in DNA: TGTGCCAGCAGCGCGGGACTCTTGAACACTGAAGCTTTCTTT.

V is TRBV6-5 and J is TRBJ2-1, with TRBD2 identical over 9 bases. The CDR3 loop spans 15 amino acids. V lost 4 bases to trimming and J lost 6 bases; unmatched junction nucleotides: 7. Germline V gene data show CDR1 as MNHEY and CDR2 as SVGAGI. The CDR3 coding sequence is TGTGCCAGCAGTTCGGGTAGCGGGGGCCGCAATGAGCAGTTCTTC. It translates to CASSSGSGGRNEQFF.

The chain uses TRBV5-1 and TRBJ2-1, with 11 positions matching TRBD2. Unmatched junction bases numbered 9, after V lost 7 bases and J lost 6 bases. The germline V gene encodes CDR1 SGHRS and CDR2 YFSETQ. The CDR3 consists of 15 residues. Here the CDR3 reads CASALVAGGGNEQFF. The CDR3 bases are TGCGCCAGCGCCCTAGTAGCGGGAGGGGGCAATGAGCAGTTCTTC.

The chain employs TRBV29-1 and TRBJ1-2, with D possibly matching TRBD1 (6 bases). CDR1 SQVTM and CDR2 ANQGSEA come from the germline V gene. V was shortened by 7 bases and J by 7 bases, with 16 bases between the two germline ends. The CDR3 length is 12 residues. Here the CDR3 reads CSAGTPAVGYTF. The CDR3 DNA follows: TGCAGCGCAGGGACACCGGCGGTTGGCTACACCTTC.

The chain is built from TRBV7-9 and TRBJ2-3; maybe TRBD1 (6 bases). Germline V lookup: CDR1 SEHNR, CDR2 FQNEAQ (reference sequence). V was shortened by 5 bases and J by 4 bases, with 16 bases between the two germline ends. The CDR3 is made up of 15 amino acids. This chain's CDR3 is CASSPEGVRADTQYF. CDR3 nucleotides: TGTGCCAGCAGCCCAGAGGGGGTTAGGGCAGATACGCAGTATTTT.

The rearrangement links TRBV7-3 to TRBJ2-2; 9 positions match TRBD1. The CDR3 has 15 residues. CDR1 and CDR2 from the germline V gene are SGHTA and FQGTGA. The J segment lost 4 bases and the V segment lost 2 bases, leaving 2 bases of the junction unmatched. The CDR3: CASSLGTGPTGELFF. As DNA, the CDR3 is TGTGCCAGCAGCTTAGGGACAGGGCCCACCGGGGAGCTGTTTTTT.

The rearrangement joins TRBV11-2 to TRBJ2-3, with 8 nucleotides matching TRBD2. Losses at the gene ends were 4 bases for V and 1 base for J; bases not matched to a gene: 4. The CDR3 extends over 15 amino acids. Looked up from germline, CDR1 is SGHAT and CDR2 is FQNNGV. CDR3 sequence (DNA): TGTGCCAGCAGCTCCCCAGCGGGGGGCACAGATACGCAGTATTTT. As protein: CASSSPAGGTDTQYF.

Details on this clone: The same CDR3 also results from other DNA sequences found in this sample. The chain combines TRBV18 with TRBJ1-2, with 10 positions matching TRBD1. CDR1 is KGHSH and CDR2 is LQKENI in the germline V gene. V gave up 3 bases and J gave up 6 bases; unmatched junction bases: 1. The CDR3 is 13 amino acids. CDR3 nucleotides: TGTGCCAGCTCACCGGACAGGGGGAATGGCTACACCTTC. This sequence encodes CASSPDRGNGYTF. Looking up the rest from reference TRBV18 and TRBJ1-2 gives the full variable domain: NAGVMQNPRHLVRRRGQEARLRCSPMKGHSHVYWYRQLPEEGLKFMVYLQKENIIDESGMPKERFSAEFPKEGPSILRIQQVVRGDSAAYFCASSPDRGNGYTFGSGTRLTVV.

This clone was recorded once. This chain uses TRBV2 with TRBJ2-1; weak D call: TRBD2 (7 bases). Germline lookup yields CDR1 SNHLY and CDR2 FYNNEI. V lost 5 bases and J 0 bases, leaving 23 bases between the germline ends. The CDR3 spans 19 residues. This chain's CDR3 is CASSLMGGLLLSSYNEQFF. The CDR3 DNA reads TGTGCCAGCAGTCTTATGGGGGGGCTACTTTTAAGCTCCTACAATGAGCAGTTCTTC.

V is TRBV28 and J is TRBJ2-3; D may be TRBD2 (6 bases). There are 15 residues in the CDR3. V lost 6 bases and J lost 10, with 23 bases in between. Germline assignment: CDR1 MDHEN and CDR2 SYDVKM. In nucleotides, the CDR3 is TGTGCCAGCAGATCGTCGGAGGGAGGCAACATGGCGCAGTATTTT. Protein sequence: CASRSSEGGNMAQYF.

J is TRBJ1-1 and V is TRBV11-3; D might be TRBD1 (5 bases). Trimming pared 5 bases from V and 2 bases from J, leaving 9 bases between. Per the germline V gene, CDR1 is SGHNT and CDR2 is YENEEA. The CDR3 runs to 13 residues. The CDR3 DNA follows: TGTGCCAGCAGCCTGACAGCTAACACTGAAGCTTTCTTT. Protein sequence: CASSLTANTEAFF.

The J gene is TRBJ1-5, the V gene TRBV2; maybe TRBD1 (5 bases). The germline CDR1 and CDR2 sequences are SNHLY and FYNNEI. There are 15 residues in the CDR3. Trimming took 5 bases from V and 4 from J, leaving 15 bases between them. CDR3 region: CASSPLRTTNQPQHF. The CDR3 DNA reads as TGTGCCAGCAGTCCCCTCCGGACAACTAATCAGCCCCAGCATTTT. The variable domain in full, completed from reference TRBV2 and TRBJ1-5, reads EPEVTQTPSHQVTQMGQEVILRCVPISNHLYFYWYRQILGQKVEFLVSFYNNEISEKSEIFDDQFSVERPDGSNFTLKIRSTKLEDSAMYFCASSPLRTTNQPQHFGDGTRLSIL.

V is TRBV7-9 and J is TRBJ1-2; D gene uncertain. Germline lookup yields CDR1 SEHNR and CDR2 FQNEAQ (reference sequence). This CDR3 region has 12 residues. The germline V and J ends were trimmed by 2 bases and 8 bases, with 9 bases remaining between them. CDR3 protein: CASSLSPRGYTF. CDR3 nucleotides: TGTGCCAGCAGCTTAAGCCCCCGAGGCTACACCTTC.

The rearrangement links TRBV12-3 or TRBV12-4 to TRBJ2-7; TRBD2 matches at 11 bases. The CDR3 spans 12 residues. V shed 6 bases, J shed 9 bases, and the junction held 4 bases outside the gene matches. DNA of the CDR3: TGTGCCAGCAGGGATAGCGGGAGGGGGCAGTACTTC. Translating it yields CASRDSGRGQYF.

The chain is built from TRBV6-7 and TRBJ2-1; 11 bases line up with TRBD2. TRBV6-7 is noted as an ORF with a role that remains uncertain. Trimming took 9 bases from V and 0 from J; bases not matched to a gene: 4. The CDR3 is 15 residues long. The CDR3 region is CARIAGGSSYNEQFF. The CDR3 coding sequence is TGTGCCAGAATAGCGGGAGGGAGCTCCTACAATGAGCAGTTCTTC.